The 19 T cell receptor beta chains below all came from one sample that was sequenced in a study of PD-L1 blockade in urothelial cancer. TCRdb keeps only in-frame clones here, not all; method: immunoSEQ multiplex PCR. The repertoire has about 50,000 clones, more than 70% of them found once; the top ten carry 22%. Time point defined: pretreatment peripheral blood. The sequenced sample was PBMCs, obtained around atezolizumab (anti-PD-L1) treatment. The receptors here all came from a man in his sixties with urothelial cancer.

The chain uses TRBV29-1 and TRBJ2-7; 7 bases match TRBD2. CDR1 and CDR2 from the germline V gene are SQVTM and ANQGSEA. V lost 5 bases to trimming and J lost 2 bases; unmatched junction nucleotides: 9. CDR3 length: 14 amino acids. The CDR3 reads CSVTGASGAYEQYF. The CDR3 DNA follows: TGCAGCGTTACCGGGGCTAGCGGAGCCTACGAGCAGTACTTC.

This clone appeared a few times. The chain is built from TRBV5-1 and TRBJ2-7; TRBD2 matches at 13 bases. The CDR3 has 19 amino acids. Germline values: CDR1 SGHRS, CDR2 YFSETQ. The ends lost 3 bases at V and 5 bases at J; junction bases unmatched: 17. DNA for the CDR3: TGCGCCAGCAGCTCCGGACTAGCGGGAGCAGGGGGGGTCTTGGACGAGCAGTACTTC. Translated: CASSSGLAGAGGVLDEQYF.

The sample holds one count of this clone. This chain links TRBV2 with TRBJ2-7, with 8 bases that match TRBD1. Germline CDR1 SNHLY, CDR2 FYNNEI. The CDR3 extends over 13 amino acids. Trimming at V came to 9 bases and at J to 2 bases, leaving 6 bases not matched to a gene. The CDR3, as DNA: TGTGCCAGTACAGGGGGTATTACCTACGAGCAGTACTTC. Protein product: CASTGGITYEQYF.

The gene calls are TRBV6-5 and TRBJ2-1, with 7 bases aligning to TRBD2. There are 15 residues in the CDR3. V was pared by 6 bases and J by 0 bases, with 5 bases of the junction left unmatched. The V gene's germline CDR1 is MNHEY and CDR2 SVGAGI. The CDR3 sequence is CASSPSGNSYNEQFF. The CDR3 DNA reads as TGTGCCAGCAGCCCTAGCGGAAACTCCTACAATGAGCAGTTCTTC.

This clone was detected once. The chain is built from TRBV5-1 and TRBJ2-2; maybe TRBD2 (5 bases). CDR1 is SGHRS, CDR2 YFSETQ, per germline. CDR3 length: 15 residues. Trimming stripped 4 bases from V and 4 bases from J, with 14 bases between. The CDR3, as DNA: TGCGCCAGCAGCCCCGAGGGCCCCCCCACCGGGGAGCTGTTTTTT. Its translation is CASSPEGPPTGELFF.

The chain combines TRBV2 with TRBJ2-1, with TRBD2 matching 14 bases. The CDR3 has 16 residues. Unmatched junction bases numbered 7, after V lost 0 bases and J lost 12 bases. The germline V gene encodes CDR1 SNHLY and CDR2 FYNNEI. CDR3 residues: CASSEAPGTSGRGQFF. The CDR3 DNA reads as TGTGCCAGCAGTGAAGCCCCCGGGACTAGCGGGAGAGGGCAGTTCTTC.

The chain is built from TRBV18 and TRBJ1-5; tentative D call: TRBD1 (5 bases). The CDR3 has 15 residues. In germline, CDR1 is KGHSH, CDR2 LQKENI. Between the trimmed V and J ends, which lost 3 bases and 0 bases, there was a span of 9 bases. The CDR3 sequence: CASSPAGDSNQPQHF. CDR3 DNA: TGTGCCAGCTCACCGGCGGGGGATAGCAATCAGCCCCAGCATTTT.

The chain employs TRBV11-2 and TRBJ2-7; 8 nucleotides match TRBD2. The CDR3 consists of 14 residues. Looked up from germline, CDR1 is SGHAT and CDR2 is FQNNGV. The V segment lost 5 bases and the J segment 2 bases; nucleotides outside the gene matches: 5. CDR3 coding DNA: TGTGCCAGCAGCCCGAGCGGGGGTCCCTACGAGCAGTACTTC. Its translation: CASSPSGGPYEQYF.

The chain uses TRBV6-5 and TRBJ2-7, with 9 positions matching TRBD1. Germline trimming cut 0 bases from V and 2 bases from J; bases unmatched to any gene: 5. Germline CDR1 reads MNHEY; CDR2 reads SVGAGI. CDR3 size: 16 residues. DNA for the CDR3: TGTGCCAGCAGTTACTCCGAGGGACAGGGTACCTACGAGCAGTACTTC. Translated: CASSYSEGQGTYEQYF.

This rearrangement joins TRBV6-5 to TRBJ2-7, with a tentative D call TRBD1 (6 bases). The CDR3 runs 15 residues. Germline CDR1 is MNHEY and CDR2 is SVGAGI. V was trimmed by 6 bases and J by 3 bases, leaving 18 bases between them. CDR3 protein: CASSLGQPPDYEQYF. The CDR3 bases are TGTGCCAGCAGCCTGGGACAACCCCCCGACTACGAGCAGTACTTC.

This clone is medium-sized. This sequence joins TRBV15 and TRBJ1-1; possibly TRBD1 for D (6 bases). This CDR3 is 15 amino acids long. Germline CDR1 LNHNV, CDR2 YYDKDF (reference sequence). V shed 0 bases and J shed 3 bases, with 11 bases lying between them. In DNA, the CDR3 is TGTGCCACCAGCAGAGAAGGGGGGGGTTACACTGAAGCTTTCTTT. This translates into CATSREGGGYTEAFF. The variable domain in full, with the rest retrieved from reference TRBV15 and TRBJ1-1, is DAMVIQNPRYQVTQFGKPVTLSCSQTLNHNVMYWYQQKSSQAPKLLFHYYDKDFNNEADTPDNFQSRRPNTSFCFLDIRSPGLGDTAMYLCATSREGGGYTEAFFGQGTRLTVV.

The chain is built from TRBV5-6 and TRBJ1-2, with D unclear. The CDR3 spans 15 residues. V was pared by 1 base and J by 1 base, with 11 bases between. Germline values: CDR1 SGHDT, CDR2 YYEEEE. DNA for the CDR3: TGTGCCAGCAGCTTGTATACACACCTTAACTATGGCTACACCTTC. It translates to CASSLYTHLNYGYTF.

This rearrangement joins TRBV2 to TRBJ1-1, with TRBD1 matching 8 bases. CDR1 is SNHLY, CDR2 FYNNEI, per germline. The V and J ends lost 4 bases and 7 bases, in that order; junction bases with no gene match: 11. This CDR3 region has 15 residues. The CDR3 here is CASSGDRGFSGEAFF. CDR3 bases: TGTGCCAGCAGTGGAGACAGGGGATTCTCGGGTGAAGCTTTCTTT.

V and J are TRBV20-1 and TRBJ1-2; the D gene is possibly TRBD1 (5 bases). V lost 1 base to trimming and J lost 11 bases, with 11 bases between them. The germline gives CDR1 DFQATT, CDR2 SNEGSKA (reference sequence). CDR3 length: 11 amino acids. This CDR3 is CSARGQGGYTF. DNA for the CDR3: TGCAGTGCTAGAGGGCAGGGAGGTTACACCTTC.

This clone showed up just a few times. DNA of the CDR3: TGTGCCAGCAGTCTAACAGGGGGCGGACAAGAGACCCAGTACTTC. Translation gives CASSLTGGGQETQYF. This chain connects TRBV2 to TRBJ2-5; 9 positions agree with TRBD1. Germline values: CDR1 SNHLY, CDR2 FYNNEI. The CDR3 extends over 15 amino acids. V gave up 5 bases and J gave up 2 bases; unmatched junction bases: 6.

V usage is TRBV5-8 and J usage is TRBJ1-4; 9 nucleotides align to TRBD1. J gave up 0 bases and V 4 bases, and 10 bases lay outside the gene matches. Germline-derived CDR1 and CDR2 are SGHTS and YDEGEE. This CDR3 has 18 amino acids. This CDR3 is CASSPNYGQGTTNEKLFF. For the CDR3, the DNA is TGTGCCAGCAGCCCCAACTACGGACAGGGGACAACTAATGAAAAACTGTTTTTT.

The rearrangement joins TRBV5-1 to TRBJ2-1; 8 positions agree with TRBD1. Germline V gene sequence: CDR1 SGHRS, CDR2 YFSETQ. V shed 0 bases, J shed 5 bases, and the junction held 7 bases outside the gene matches. The CDR3 loop spans 16 amino acids. CDR3: CASSLVFQGADNEQFF. Written as DNA, the CDR3 is TGCGCCAGCAGCTTGGTTTTTCAGGGGGCGGACAATGAGCAGTTCTTC.

The chain has TRBV7-2 and TRBJ1-6, with 7 bases identical to TRBD1. V lost 5 bases to trimming and J lost 7 bases; unmatched junction nucleotides: 5. CDR3 size: 14 residues. The germline CDR1 and CDR2 sequences are SGHTA and FQGNSA. The CDR3 spells CASSPPGQNSPLHF. The DNA for the CDR3 is TGTGCCAGCAGCCCTCCGGGACAGAATTCACCCCTCCACTTT.

The rearrangement links TRBV7-8 to TRBJ2-4; 8 bases line up with TRBD1. Germline-derived CDR1 and CDR2 are SGHVS and FQNEAQ. The CDR3 runs 13 residues. The V gene end was trimmed by 1 base and the J gene end by 7 bases; junction bases not matched to a gene: 0. The CDR3 DNA reads as TGTGCCAGCAGCTTAGGACAGGGGAACATTCAGTACTTC. Encoded protein: CASSLGQGNIQYF.